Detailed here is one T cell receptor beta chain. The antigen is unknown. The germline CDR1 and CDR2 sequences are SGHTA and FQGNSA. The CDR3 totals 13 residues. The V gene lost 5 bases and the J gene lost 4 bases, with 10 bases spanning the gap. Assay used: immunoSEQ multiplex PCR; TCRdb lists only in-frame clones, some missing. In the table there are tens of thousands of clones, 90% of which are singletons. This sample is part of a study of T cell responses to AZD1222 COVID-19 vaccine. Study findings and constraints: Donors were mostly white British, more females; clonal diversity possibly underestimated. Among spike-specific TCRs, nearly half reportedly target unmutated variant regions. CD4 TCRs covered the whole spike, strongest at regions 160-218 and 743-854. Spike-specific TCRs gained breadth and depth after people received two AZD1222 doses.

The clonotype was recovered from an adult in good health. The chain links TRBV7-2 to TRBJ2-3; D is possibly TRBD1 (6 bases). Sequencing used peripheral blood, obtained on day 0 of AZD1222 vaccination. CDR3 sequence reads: CASSIQGADTQYF. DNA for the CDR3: TGTGCCAGCAGCATACAGGGTGCAGATACGCAGTATTTT.